The 10 T cell receptor beta chains below come from one sample, sequenced in a study of CD8 T cells in ankylosing spondylitis. MiXCR, applied by TCRdb to the 5' RACE reads, yields one record per CDR3 protein. This table holds about 250,000 distinct CDR3 sequences, 30% to 40% found once. Sequencing was performed on blood, either unsorted or a sorted T cell fraction (not recorded which). The receptors originated from a male donor with ankylosing spondylitis or in good health (not recorded which).

Written as DNA, the CDR3 is TGCAGCGTCGACGACCCGCGGCGGGAGCAGTTCTTC. Translating gives CSVDDPRREQFF. J is TRBJ2-1 and V is TRBV29-1, with D hard to call. Germline V CDR1 and CDR2: SQVTM, ANQGSEA. The CDR3 is 12 residues long. V shed 6 bases and J shed 10 bases, with 16 bases lying between them.

A single count supports this clonotype. The genes are TRBV10-1 and TRBJ2-2, with 7 nucleotides matching TRBD2. V was clipped by 6 bases and J by 1 base; unmatched bases: 14. The CDR3 is 18 residues long. The germline CDR1 and CDR2 sequences are WNHNN and SYGVQD (reference sequence). CDR3 nucleotide sequence: TGCGCCAGCAGGCCCCCCCCTACTAGCGAAAAGAACACCGGGGAGCTGTTTTTT. This gives the protein CASRPPPTSEKNTGELFF.

This clonotype occurred a few times. The chain has TRBV20-1 and TRBJ2-1; the match to TRBD2 covers 8 bases. Germline trimming cut 6 bases from V and 0 bases from J; bases unmatched to any gene: 10. The CDR3 is made up of 16 amino acids. CDR1 is DFQATT, CDR2 SNEGSKA, per germline (reference sequence). DNA for the CDR3: TGCAGTGCCCAAGTTGTAGCGGGGATCTCCTACAATGAGCAGTTCTTC. Amino acids: CSAQVVAGISYNEQFF.

The chain's CDR3 is CSATGGGLYFEQFF. In nucleotides, the CDR3 is TGCAGTGCGACTGGGGGGGGGCTCTATTTTGAGCAGTTCTTC. The V call is TRBV20-1, the J call TRBJ2-1; tentative D call: TRBD2 (7 bases). CDR1 is DFQATT and CDR2 is SNEGSKA in the germline V gene (reference sequence). V was pared by 6 bases and J by 9 bases, with 21 bases between. The CDR3 is 14 residues long.

Only a few counts were recorded for this clonotype. This chain links TRBV12-3 or TRBV12-4 with TRBJ1-2; D gene ambiguous. CDR3 size: 12 residues. V lost 4 bases and J 5 bases, leaving 8 bases between the germline ends. In nucleotides, the CDR3 is TGTGCCAGCAGTTCACCCTTGTATGGCTACACCTTC. Translated: CASSSPLYGYTF.

The rearrangement links TRBV29-1 to TRBJ2-3, with D possibly being TRBD1 (5 bases). The CDR3 runs 13 residues. Germline values: CDR1 SQVTM, CDR2 ANQGSEA. The ends were cut back, 4 bases at V and 2 bases at J, with 10 bases in the middle. The CDR3 region has the DNA TGCAGCGTTGGAGGCAGGGCCACAGATACGCAGTATTTT. As protein: CSVGGRATDTQYF.

This clonotype was picked up a small number of times. CDR3 sequence (DNA): TGCAGTGCTAGAGATCTGGGGCAGGGTGGAGAGACCCAGTACTTC. It translates to CSARDLGQGGETQYF. The rearrangement uses TRBV20-1 and TRBJ2-5; a weak D match, TRBD1 (5 bases). Germline V gene data show CDR1 as DFQATT and CDR2 as SNEGSKA (reference sequence). The CDR3 totals 15 residues. Trimming stripped 0 bases from V and 4 bases from J, with 15 bases between.

Only a few counts were recorded for this clonotype. J is TRBJ2-4 and V is TRBV18; perhaps D is TRBD1 or TRBD2 (6 bases each). The V end lost 6 bases, the J end lost 8 bases, and 17 bases lay between the germline ends. This CDR3 region has 14 residues. Germline CDR1 reads KGHSH; CDR2 reads LQKENI. The chain's CDR3 is CASSAPSGAHIQYF. The DNA of the CDR3 is TGTGCCAGCTCGGCACCTTCGGGGGCGCACATTCAGTACTTC.

The chain combines TRBV6-6 with TRBJ2-5; TRBD1 aligns across 9 bases. J was trimmed by 7 bases and V by 6 bases; bases with no gene match: 3. From germline, CDR1 is MNHNY and CDR2 SVGAGI (reference sequence). The CDR3 loop spans 12 amino acids. CDR3 in amino acids: CASSGTGRTQYF. The DNA of the CDR3 is TGTGCCAGCAGCGGGACAGGGCGGACCCAGTACTTC.

This clonotype was recorded a few times. CDR3 nucleotides: TGCGCCAGCAACCCCGGGACTAGCGGGGGCTATGAGCAGTTCTTC. Its translation: CASNPGTSGGYEQFF. The V call is TRBV10-1, the J call TRBJ2-1; 14 nucleotides match TRBD2. Per germline, CDR1 WNHNN and CDR2 SYGVQD (reference sequence). The trim removed 7 bases at V and 8 bases at J, leaving 7 bases unmatched. The CDR3 has 15 amino acids.